This T cell receptor (beta chain) was found in a study of blood T cell repertoires in COVID-19. Study-level background: Acute and convalescent COVID-19 samples came from the United States, Italy and Spain. PBMCs, B-cell-depleted T cells, or T cells provided the cDNA or gDNA that made up the material.

The trim removed 1 base at V and 2 bases at J, leaving 11 bases unmatched. From germline, CDR1 is SGHRS and CDR2 YFSETQ. This CDR3 has 17 amino acids. In the original processing: Reference gene primer amplification in the assay estimated nucleated cell counts. Only in-frame clones appear in the TCRdb table, and some are missing; sequencing was by immunoSEQ multiplex PCR. That table is the source of V, J and clone size, and D and trimming were worked out from the DNA. The sample holds 25,000 to 30,000 clones, 85% to 90% seen once. The chain is built from TRBV5-1 and TRBJ1-2; the match to TRBD1 covers 7 bases. The receptor comes from a human donor with acute or convalescent COVID-19. The donor label of this sample is uncertain. Sequences were obtained from peripheral blood. Here the CDR3 DNA reads TGCGCCAGCAGCTTGTCCCCAATCTCGACAGGGAACTATGGCTACACCTTC. Translating gives CASSLSPISTGNYGYTF.